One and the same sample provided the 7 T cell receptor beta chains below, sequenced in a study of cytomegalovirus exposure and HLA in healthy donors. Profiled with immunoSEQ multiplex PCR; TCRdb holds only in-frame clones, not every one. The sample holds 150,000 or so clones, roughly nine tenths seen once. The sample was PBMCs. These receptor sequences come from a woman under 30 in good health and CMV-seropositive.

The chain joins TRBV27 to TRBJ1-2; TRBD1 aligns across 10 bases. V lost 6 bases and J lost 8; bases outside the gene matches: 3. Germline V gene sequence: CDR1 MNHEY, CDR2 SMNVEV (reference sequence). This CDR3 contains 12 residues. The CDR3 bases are TGTGCCAGCAGGACAGGGGGCTGGGGCTACACCTTC. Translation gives CASRTGGWGYTF.

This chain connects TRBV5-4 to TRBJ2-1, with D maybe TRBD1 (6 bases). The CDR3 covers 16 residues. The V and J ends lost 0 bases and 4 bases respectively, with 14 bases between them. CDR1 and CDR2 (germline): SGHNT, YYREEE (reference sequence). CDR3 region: CASSLARAGAYNEQFF. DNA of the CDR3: TGTGCCAGCAGCTTGGCTAGGGCAGGGGCTTACAATGAGCAGTTCTTC.

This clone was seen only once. CDR3 nucleotide sequence: TGTGCCAGCAGCTTAGCGGGGGGCTTCTACAATGAGCAGTTCTTC. This encodes CASSLAGGFYNEQFF. This rearrangement joins TRBV9 to TRBJ2-1; 10 bases fit TRBD2. Germline V gene sequence: CDR1 SGDLS, CDR2 YYNGEE. V was pared by 4 bases and J by 3 bases, with 4 bases of the junction left unmatched. CDR3 length: 15 residues. Complete variable domain (other parts from reference TRBV9 and TRBJ2-1): DSGVTQTPKHLITATGQRVTLRCSPRSGDLSVYWYQQSLDQGLQFLIQYYNGEERAKGNILERFSAQQFPDLHSELNLSSLELGDSALYFCASSLAGGFYNEQFFGPGTRLTVL.

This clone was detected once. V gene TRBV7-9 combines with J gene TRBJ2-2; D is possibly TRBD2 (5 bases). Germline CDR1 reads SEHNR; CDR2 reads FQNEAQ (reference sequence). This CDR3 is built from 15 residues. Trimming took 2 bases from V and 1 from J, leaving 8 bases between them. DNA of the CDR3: TGTGCCAGCAGCTTATGGGCGGGGAACACCGGGGAGCTGTTTTTT. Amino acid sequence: CASSLWAGNTGELFF.

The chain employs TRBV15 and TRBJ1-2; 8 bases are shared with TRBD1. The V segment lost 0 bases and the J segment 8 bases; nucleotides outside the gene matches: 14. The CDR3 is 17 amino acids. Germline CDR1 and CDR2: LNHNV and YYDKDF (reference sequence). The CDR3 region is CATSRDRKGTGIYGYTF. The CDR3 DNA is TGTGCCACCAGCAGAGATCGGAAGGGGACAGGTATCTACGGCTACACCTTC.

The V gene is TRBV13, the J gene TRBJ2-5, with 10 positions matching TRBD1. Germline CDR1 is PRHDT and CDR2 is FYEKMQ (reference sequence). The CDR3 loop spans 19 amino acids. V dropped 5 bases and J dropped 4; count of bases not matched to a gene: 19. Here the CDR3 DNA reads TGTGCCAGCAGCCGGTCGGATTGGGGGGACAGGGGTTCATCAGAGACCCAGTACTTC. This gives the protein CASSRSDWGDRGSSETQYF. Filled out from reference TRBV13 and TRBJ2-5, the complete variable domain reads AAGVIQSPRHLIKEKRETATLKCYPIPRHDTVYWYQQGPGQDPQFLISFYEKMQSDKGSIPDRFSAQQFSDYHSELNMSSLELGDSALYFCASSRSDWGDRGSSETQYFGPGTRLLVL.

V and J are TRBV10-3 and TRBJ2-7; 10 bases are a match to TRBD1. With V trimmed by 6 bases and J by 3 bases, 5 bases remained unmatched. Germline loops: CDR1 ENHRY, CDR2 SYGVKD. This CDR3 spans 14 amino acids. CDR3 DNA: TGTGCCATCAGGGGGGGACAGGGGAGCTACGAGCAGTACTTC. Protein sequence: CAIRGGQGSYEQYF.